One and the same sample provided the 28 T cell receptor beta chains below, sequenced in a study of blood T cell repertoires in COVID-19. Clones were sequenced by immunoSEQ multiplex PCR, and TCRdb holds only the in-frame ones, with some missing. The sample has 300,000 to 400,000 clones; 70% to 90% are singletons. The sequencing input was peripheral blood. Receptor source: a woman aged 45-65 years who had recovered from COVID-19.

The chain carries TRBV11-2 and TRBJ2-7; 10 bases align to TRBD1. This CDR3 region has 15 residues. CDR1 SGHAT and CDR2 FQNNGV come from the germline V gene. Trimming took 1 base from V and 5 from J; bases not matched to a gene: 5. The CDR3 sequence is CASSLGGQGIHEQYF. The CDR3 nucleotides are TGTGCCAGCAGCTTAGGGGGACAGGGGATCCACGAGCAGTACTTC.

The chain links TRBV7-9 to TRBJ2-5; tentative D call: TRBD1 (5 bases). V was shortened by 1 base and J by 1 base, with 7 bases between the two germline ends. CDR3 length: 14 amino acids. Germline V gene data show CDR1 as SEHNR and CDR2 as FQNEAQ (reference sequence). CDR3 sequence: CASSLGTGQETQYF. CDR3 in DNA: TGTGCCAGCAGCTTAGGAACAGGCCAAGAGACCCAGTACTTC.

V and J are TRBV6-5 and TRBJ2-3; TRBD1 might be the D (6 bases). The ends were cut back, 5 bases at V and 2 bases at J, with 11 bases in the middle. The CDR3 contains 14 residues. CDR1 and CDR2 (germline): MNHEY, SVGAGI. CDR3 DNA sequence: TGTGCCAGCAGTCAGGGGCTTCACACAGATACGCAGTATTTT. Amino acid sequence: CASSQGLHTDTQYF.

The V gene is TRBV24-1, the J gene TRBJ2-7, with D unclear. Germline V gene data show CDR1 as KGHDR and CDR2 as SFDVKD. The V end was cut by 5 bases, the J end by 4 bases, with 11 bases between. The CDR3 runs to 13 residues. CDR3 nucleotides: TGTGCCACCAGTGCCACTGGGCCTTACGAGCAGTACTTC. It encodes CATSATGPYEQYF.

This chain links TRBV29-1 with TRBJ2-1; TRBD2 matches 14 bases. The trim removed 6 bases at V and 8 bases at J, leaving 9 bases unmatched. The CDR3 has 15 amino acids. Germline V gene sequence: CDR1 SQVTM, CDR2 ANQGSEA. The chain's CDR3 is CSVPGTSGRRHEQFF. Here the CDR3 DNA reads TGCAGCGTCCCCGGGACTAGCGGGAGACGGCATGAGCAGTTCTTC.

The rearrangement links TRBV25-1 to TRBJ2-7; D is perhaps TRBD2 (5 bases). V dropped 1 base and J dropped 2 bases, with 9 bases sitting between them. Germline loops: CDR1 MGHDK, CDR2 SYGVNS. The length of the CDR3 is 14 residues. The CDR3 nucleotides read TGTGCCAGCAGTGAATCCGGGGTAACCTACGAGCAGTACTTC. Translating it yields CASSESGVTYEQYF.

This chain links TRBV7-8 with TRBJ2-5; D is undetermined. The germline CDR1 and CDR2 sequences are SGHVS and FQNEAQ. V was clipped by 2 bases and J by 3 bases, with 10 bases between them. The CDR3 runs 14 residues. CDR3 sequence: CASSLTDNKETQYF. CDR3 sequence (DNA): TGTGCCAGCAGCTTAACAGATAATAAAGAGACCCAGTACTTC.

V and J are TRBV28 and TRBJ2-7; TRBD1 matches at 7 bases. V shed 4 bases, J shed 3 bases, and the junction held 6 bases outside the gene matches. Germline V gene sequence: CDR1 MDHEN, CDR2 SYDVKM. The length of the CDR3 is 14 residues. CDR3 sequence reads: CASSSPGTDYEQYF. The CDR3, as DNA: TGTGCCAGCAGTTCCCCCGGGACAGACTACGAGCAGTACTTC.

V gene TRBV10-2 combines with J gene TRBJ2-1; TRBD2 matches 8 bases. CDR3 length: 16 residues. V was clipped by 6 bases and J by 0 bases; unmatched bases: 7. Per germline, CDR1 WSHSY and CDR2 SAAADI. The CDR3 coding sequence is TGCGCCAGCAGCGCGGCCGGGGGGGCCTCCTACAATGAGCAGTTCTTC. It encodes CASSAAGGASYNEQFF.

The rearrangement uses TRBV5-4 and TRBJ2-3, with 13 bases aligning to TRBD2. The junction had 11 bases not matched to a gene; V was cut back by 4 bases and J by 0 bases. CDR3 size: 19 residues. The germline V gene encodes CDR1 SGHNT and CDR2 YYREEE (reference sequence). The CDR3, as DNA: TGTGCCAGCAGCAAAGGACTAGCGGGAGTTCCGTCTAGCACAGATACGCAGTATTTT. The encoded protein is CASSKGLAGVPSSTDTQYF.

The V and J genes are TRBV5-1 and TRBJ2-1, with D possibly TRBD1 on 8 matching bases. The CDR3 totals 14 residues. Looked up from germline, CDR1 is SGHRS and CDR2 is YFSETQ. V was clipped by 0 bases and J by 8 bases, with 12 bases between them. CDR3 in DNA: TGCGCCAGCAGCTTGGACAGGGGGGGAGATGAGCAGTTCTTC. It specifies CASSLDRGGDEQFF.

This sequence joins TRBV6-5 and TRBJ2-3; TRBD2 agrees at 7 bases. The CDR3 contains 15 residues. Germline-derived CDR1 and CDR2 are MNHEY and SVGAGI. V lost 5 bases, J lost 4 bases, and 9 bases stayed unmatched. The CDR3 loop reads CASSQSGNSADTQYF. In DNA, the CDR3 is TGTGCCAGCAGTCAGAGCGGGAACAGTGCAGATACGCAGTATTTT.

V usage is TRBV3-1 (or the pseudogene TRBV3-2) and J usage is TRBJ2-5; TRBD2 agrees at 16 bases. Germline assignment: CDR1 LGHDT and CDR2 YNNKEL (reference sequence). V shed 3 bases, J shed 5 bases, and the junction held 3 bases outside the gene matches. The CDR3 loop spans 16 amino acids. Here the CDR3 DNA reads TGTGCCAGCAGCCAGGGACTAGCGGGGGGGCCTGAGACCCAGTACTTC. It encodes CASSQGLAGGPETQYF.

The CDR3 DNA sequence: TGTGCCAGCAGCGTCGGCGGGCACCAAGAGACCCAGTACTTC. This translates into CASSVGGHQETQYF. This rearrangement joins TRBV9 to TRBJ2-5, with a weak D call TRBD2 (5 bases). With 2 bases removed from V and 0 bases from J, the gap between germline ends came to 8 bases. CDR1 SGDLS and CDR2 YYNGEE come from the germline V gene. The CDR3 consists of 14 residues.

This chain joins TRBV7-9 and TRBJ1-4; 7 nucleotides align to TRBD1. V shed 4 bases, J shed 4 bases, and the junction held 6 bases outside the gene matches. Germline CDR1 reads SEHNR; CDR2 reads FQNEAQ (reference sequence). The CDR3 extends over 15 amino acids. CDR3: CASSSTQGGNEKLFF. CDR3 nucleotide sequence: TGTGCCAGCAGCTCCACGCAGGGGGGTAATGAAAAACTGTTTTTT.

This clone was observed a single time. The V and J genes are TRBV7-9 and TRBJ2-5; 8 nucleotides line up with TRBD2. Trimming at V came to 5 bases and at J to 2 bases, leaving 7 bases not matched to a gene. Germline V lookup: CDR1 SEHNR, CDR2 FQNEAQ (reference sequence). The CDR3 runs 15 residues. The DNA of the CDR3 is TGTGCCAGCAGCAAGAATAGCGGGATTCAAGAGACCCAGTACTTC. Translated: CASSKNSGIQETQYF.

This rearrangement joins TRBV7-2 to TRBJ2-7; 9 bases align to TRBD2. Looked up from germline, CDR1 is SGHTA and CDR2 is FQGNSA. Losses at the gene ends were 2 bases for V and 3 bases for J; bases not matched to a gene: 8. This CDR3 region has 16 residues. The CDR3 coding sequence is TGTGCCAGCAGCTTACACAGACTAGCGGCTATCTACGAGCAGTACTTC. This codes for CASSLHRLAAIYEQYF.

The chain is built from TRBV24-1 and TRBJ1-1, with D tentatively TRBD1 (6 bases). CDR3 length: 13 residues. Germline CDR1 and CDR2: KGHDR and SFDVKD. Trimming shortened V by 5 bases and J by 5 bases, and 11 bases separated the two germline ends. Here the CDR3 reads CATSAGGRTEAFF. The CDR3 coding sequence is TGTGCCACCAGTGCGGGGGGGCGGACTGAAGCTTTCTTT.

V gene TRBV7-9 combines with J gene TRBJ1-3; D is unclear. Between the trimmed V and J ends, which lost 11 bases and 0 bases, there was a span of 29 bases. Germline CDR1 and CDR2: SEHNR and FQNEAQ (reference sequence). CDR3 length: 19 residues. In nucleotides, the CDR3 is TGTGCCGGCACGCTACAAATAATGGGCGGAGGAGCCTCTGGAAACACCATATATTTT. Its protein is CAGTLQIMGGGASGNTIYF.

V and J are TRBV5-6 and TRBJ2-5; 7 nucleotides align to TRBD2. Trimming at V came to 4 bases and at J to 1 base, leaving 7 bases not matched to a gene. The CDR3 length is 15 residues. Germline lookup yields CDR1 SGHDT and CDR2 YYEEEE. CDR3 amino acids: CASSRYGGTQETQYF. The CDR3 DNA sequence: TGTGCCAGCAGCCGGTACGGGGGGACCCAAGAGACCCAGTACTTC.

The chain combines TRBV2 with TRBJ1-1, with D perhaps TRBD1 (6 bases). The length of the CDR3 is 13 residues. Germline CDR1 SNHLY, CDR2 FYNNEI. V lost 6 bases to trimming and J lost 5 bases, with 13 bases between them. The CDR3 coding sequence is TGTGCCAGCAGCACCCTAGGGGGAACTGAAGCTTTCTTT. Amino acid sequence: CASSTLGGTEAFF.

The CDR3 loop is CAISGTTVYEQYF. The CDR3 DNA sequence: TGTGCCATCAGTGGGACGACAGTCTACGAGCAGTACTTC. The chain links TRBV10-3 to TRBJ2-7, with D possibly being TRBD1 (5 bases). In germline, CDR1 is ENHRY, CDR2 SYGVKD. Trimming removed 4 bases from V and 3 bases from J, with 10 bases in between. The CDR3 totals 13 residues.

Worth noting for this clone: Other DNA sequences within the sample encode an identical CDR3. The V call is TRBV7-2, the J call TRBJ2-1; 7 positions agree with TRBD1. The junction had 5 bases not matched to a gene; V was cut back by 3 bases and J by 3 bases. The CDR3 extends over 15 amino acids. Germline V gene data show CDR1 as SGHTA and CDR2 as FQGNSA. CDR3 bases: TGTGCCAGCAGCTTTAACCGGGACAGCTACAATGAGCAGTTCTTC. Amino acids: CASSFNRDSYNEQFF.

J is TRBJ1-4 and V is TRBV7-9; D call uncertain. This CDR3 is built from 13 residues. Trimming pared 5 bases from V and 7 bases from J, leaving 11 bases between. CDR1 is SEHNR and CDR2 is FQNEAQ in the germline V gene (reference sequence). In DNA form, the CDR3 reads TGTGCCAGCAGCCCTCGCGCTCTTGAAAAACTGTTTTTT. It encodes CASSPRALEKLFF.

The chain joins TRBV28 to TRBJ1-3, with D possibly TRBD1 on 5 matching bases. Germline V gives CDR1 MDHEN, CDR2 SYDVKM. CDR3 length: 14 residues. V was trimmed by 7 bases and J by 1 base, leaving 11 bases between them. CDR3 protein: CASIPGGSGNTIYF. For the CDR3, the DNA is TGTGCCAGCATCCCTGGGGGGTCTGGAAACACCATATATTTT.

The chain recombines TRBV6-2 or TRBV6-3 with TRBJ2-5; TRBD2 matches at 11 bases. The CDR3 covers 16 residues. The trim removed 2 bases at V and 4 bases at J, leaving 6 bases unmatched. Germline V gene sequence: CDR1 MNHEY, CDR2 SVGEGT. CDR3 loop: CASSYGLAGGAETQYF. For the CDR3, the DNA is TGTGCCAGCAGTTACGGTCTAGCGGGAGGTGCAGAGACCCAGTACTTC.

This chain joins TRBV19 and TRBJ1-4, with TRBD1 identical over 8 bases. The CDR3 covers 14 residues. Per the germline V gene, CDR1 is LNHDA and CDR2 is SQIVND (reference sequence). The V gene end was trimmed by 3 bases and the J gene end by 8 bases; junction bases not matched to a gene: 5. The CDR3 loop is CASSMDRVTEKLFF. The CDR3 nucleotides read TGTGCCAGTAGTATGGACAGGGTAACGGAAAAACTGTTTTTT.

This clone was detected only once. V gene TRBV6-6 combines with J gene TRBJ1-6; perhaps TRBD1 as D (5 bases). The CDR3 spans 14 residues. Germline V gene sequence: CDR1 MNHNY, CDR2 SVGAGI (reference sequence). The V gene lost 0 bases and the J gene lost 11 bases, with 11 bases spanning the gap. CDR3 in amino acids: CASSYSIDSAPLHF. CDR3 sequence (DNA): TGTGCCAGCAGTTACTCCATCGACAGCGCACCCCTCCACTTT.